This TCR beta chain was documented in a study of blood T cell repertoires in COVID-19. The repertoire was sequenced with immunoSEQ multiplex PCR; TCRdb's copy has only in-frame clones and lacks some. In the table there are 120,000 to 150,000 clones, approximately 81% of which are singletons. The CDR3 consists of 14 residues. Germline lookup yields CDR1 KGHSH and CDR2 LQKENI. Trimming stripped 0 bases from V and 5 bases from J, with 10 bases between. Sequenced material: peripheral blood. The sequence came from a human donor in a cohort sampled during active COVID-19. The genes are TRBV18 and TRBJ2-5; TRBD1 is a possible D gene (5 bases). CDR3 coding DNA: TGTGCCAGCTCACCACCCGACAGTTCGGAGACCCAGTACTTC. Translation: CASSPPDSSETQYF. Based on the CDR3 plus reference TRBV18 and TRBJ2-5, the full variable domain is NAGVMQNPRHLVRRRGQEARLRCSPMKGHSHVYWYRQLPEEGLKFMVYLQKENIIDESGMPKERFSAEFPKEGPSILRIQQVVRGDSAAYFCASSPPDSSETQYFGPGTRLLVL.